This entry is about one TCR beta chain. Its antigen is not yet known. Base qualities are not at hand, and no much larger clone is one base apart. The source of the sample is a study of chemoradiotherapy in HPV16-positive cancers (dated by TCRdb to the early 2020s). In the study overall: Candidate HPV-specific T-cell clones and common TCR motifs were defined by functional T-cell assays performed on cells from a couple of HPV16-positive patients. The study asked whether T-cell immunity against the HPV oncoproteins E6 and E7 changes during chemoradiotherapy and whether it affects survival. TCR repertoires from roughly 87 patients with HPV-related cancers were then used to track the candidate HPV-specific TCRs and motifs.

Repertoires were sampled repeatedly over the course of chemoradiotherapy so that clonal expansion in the tumor microenvironment could be followed. From a lookup of the germline V gene, CDR1 and CDR2 are MDHEN and SYDVKM. V lost 4 bases and J lost 2 bases, and the count of bases not matched to a germline gene is 6. The CDR3 runs 16 amino acids, cysteine and phenylalanine included. The sequence is cut down to CDR3 DNA, 48 bases in frame from base 1. Overall results and qualifications from the work: Only a couple of HPV16-positive patients were used to derive the functional definition of HPV-specific T cells, and the survival association was reported for HPV16-positive patients. Expansion of candidate HPV-specific clones and E7-related TCR motifs was observed in the tumor microenvironment during treatment, whereas no such expansion was observed for non-HPV-specific T cells. Among HPV16-positive patients, expansion of HPV-responsive T cells during chemoradiotherapy was associated with better recurrence-free survival.

Library preparation employed the immunoSEQ multiplex PCR assay. The table was pulled from immuneACCESS by TCRdb, which kept in-frame rearrangements only. Such tables lose some clones; where checked, under half of the loss comes from unresolved V genes, and the rest has no known cause. For this sample there are about 8,600 clones; about 89% appear just once. Of the sample, 3.5% falls within the top ten clones. The TCR was taken from a human donor with HPV-associated anogenital cancer. This chain joins TRBV28 to TRBJ1-3, and 9 junction bases match TRBD1. Sequenced here: blood, sampled from a patient who underwent chemoradiotherapy. The CDR3 protein: CASSSPRDRAGNTIYF. The nucleotides read TGTGCCAGCAGTTCTCCCCGGGACAGGGCTGGAAACACCATATATTTT.